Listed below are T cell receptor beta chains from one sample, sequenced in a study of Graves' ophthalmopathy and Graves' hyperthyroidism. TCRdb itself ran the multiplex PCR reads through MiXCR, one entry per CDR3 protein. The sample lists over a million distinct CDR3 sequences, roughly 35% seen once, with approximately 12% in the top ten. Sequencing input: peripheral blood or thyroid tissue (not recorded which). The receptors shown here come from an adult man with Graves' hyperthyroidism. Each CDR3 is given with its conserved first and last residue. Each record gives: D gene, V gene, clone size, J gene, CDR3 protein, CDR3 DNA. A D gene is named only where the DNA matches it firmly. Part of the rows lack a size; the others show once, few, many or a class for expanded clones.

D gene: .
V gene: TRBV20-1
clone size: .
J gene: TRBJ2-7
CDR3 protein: CSASTSPYEQYF
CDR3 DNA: TGCAGTGCTAGTACTAGTCCCTACGAGCAGTACTTC

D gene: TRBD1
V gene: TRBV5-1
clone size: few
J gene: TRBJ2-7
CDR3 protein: CASSFNTGGSSYEQYF
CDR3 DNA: TGCGCCAGCAGCTTTAATACAGGGGGGAGCTCCTACGAGCAGTACTTC

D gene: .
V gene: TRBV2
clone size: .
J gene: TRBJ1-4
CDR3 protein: CASRQSEKLFF
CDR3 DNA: TGTGCCAGCAGACAAAGTGAAAAACTGTTTTTT

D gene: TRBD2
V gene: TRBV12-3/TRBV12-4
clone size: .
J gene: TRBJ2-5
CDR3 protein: CASSLSGTIQETQYF
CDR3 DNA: TGTGCCAGCAGCCTTAGCGGGACTATACAAGAGACCCAGTACTTC

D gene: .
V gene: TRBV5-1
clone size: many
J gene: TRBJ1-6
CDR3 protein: CASSTDPSSYNSPLHF
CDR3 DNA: TGCGCCAGCAGCACGGACCCGAGCTCCTATAATTCACCCCTCCACTTT

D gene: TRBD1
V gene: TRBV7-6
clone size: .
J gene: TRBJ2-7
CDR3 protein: CASSTTGGGGPEQYF
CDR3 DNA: TGTGCCAGCAGCACGACAGGGGGCGGCGGCCCCGAGCAGTACTTC

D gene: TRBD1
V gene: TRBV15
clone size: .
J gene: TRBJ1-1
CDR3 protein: CATGNGTGSTEAFF
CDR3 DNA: TGTGCCACCGGGAACGGGACAGGGAGTACTGAAGCTTTCTTT

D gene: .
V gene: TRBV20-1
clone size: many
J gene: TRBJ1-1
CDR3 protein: CSAAREVVEAFF
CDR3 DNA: TGCAGTGCCGCGCGCGAGGTGGTTGAAGCTTTCTTT

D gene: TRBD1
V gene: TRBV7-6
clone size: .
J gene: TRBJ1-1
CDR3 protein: CASSKRQGALAFF
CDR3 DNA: TGTGCCAGCAGCAAACGACAGGGGGCTTTGGCTTTCTTT

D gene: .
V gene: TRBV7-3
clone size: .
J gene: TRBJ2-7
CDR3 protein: CASSLRGTGELYF
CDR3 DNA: TGTGCCAGCAGTTTGAGGGGTACCGGGGAGCTGTACTTC

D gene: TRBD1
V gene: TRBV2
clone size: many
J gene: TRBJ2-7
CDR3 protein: CASSEGTGIYEQYF
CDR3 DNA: TGTGCCAGCAGTGAAGGGACAGGGATCTACGAGCAGTACTTC

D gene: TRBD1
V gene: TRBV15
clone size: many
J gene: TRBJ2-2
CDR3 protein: CATSRGTGGTGELFF
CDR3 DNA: TGTGCCACCAGCAGAGGGACAGGGGGCACCGGGGAGCTGTTTTTT

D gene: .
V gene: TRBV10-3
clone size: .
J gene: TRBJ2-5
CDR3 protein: CAISAGPGGAGQETQYF
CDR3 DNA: TGTGCCATCAGTGCCGGTCCGGGGGGCGCGGGCCAAGAGACCCAGTACTTC

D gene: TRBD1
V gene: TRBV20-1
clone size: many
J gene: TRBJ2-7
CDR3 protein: CSARKDRGTYEQYF
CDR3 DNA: TGCAGTGCTAGGAAGGACAGGGGGACCTACGAGCAGTACTTC

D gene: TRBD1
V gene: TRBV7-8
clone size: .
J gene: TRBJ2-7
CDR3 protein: CASRLSLDRASEQYF
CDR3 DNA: TGTGCCAGCAGACTTTCCTTGGACAGGGCATCCGAGCAGTACTTC

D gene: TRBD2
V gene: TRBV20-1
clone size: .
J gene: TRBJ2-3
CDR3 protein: CSARPAGGTDTQYF
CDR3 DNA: TGCAGTGCTAGGCCAGCGGGAGGCACAGATACGCAGTATTTT

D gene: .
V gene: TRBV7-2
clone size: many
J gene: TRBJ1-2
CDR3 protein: CASSVVGRGGYTF
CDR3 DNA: TGTGCCAGCAGCGTAGTGGGACGGGGAGGCTACACCTTC

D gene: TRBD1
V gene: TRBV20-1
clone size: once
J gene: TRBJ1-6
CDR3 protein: CSATDLGQDNSPLHF
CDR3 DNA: TGCAGTGCTACTGACCTCGGACAGGATAATTCACCCCTCCACTTT

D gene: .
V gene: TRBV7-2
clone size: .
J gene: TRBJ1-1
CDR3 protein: CASSPALGNTEAFF
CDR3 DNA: TGTGCCAGCAGCCCTGCCCTGGGGAACACTGAAGCTTTCTTT

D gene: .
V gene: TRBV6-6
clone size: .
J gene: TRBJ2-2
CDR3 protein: CASSYSILGDTGELFF
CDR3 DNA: TGTGCCAGCAGTTACTCGATTCTAGGTGACACCGGGGAGCTGTTTTTT

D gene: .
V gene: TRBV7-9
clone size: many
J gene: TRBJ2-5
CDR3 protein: CASSVSGGGRKETQYF
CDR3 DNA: TGTGCCAGCAGCGTCTCCGGAGGGGGCAGAAAAGAGACCCAGTACTTC

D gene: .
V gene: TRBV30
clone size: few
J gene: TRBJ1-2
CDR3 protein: CAWSPYAANYGYTF
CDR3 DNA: TGTGCCTGGAGTCCCTACGCAGCTAACTATGGCTACACCTTC

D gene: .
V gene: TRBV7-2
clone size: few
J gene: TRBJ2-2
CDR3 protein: CASSSDGWNTGELFF
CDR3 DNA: TGTGCCAGCAGCTCCGACGGATGGAACACCGGGGAGCTATTTTTT

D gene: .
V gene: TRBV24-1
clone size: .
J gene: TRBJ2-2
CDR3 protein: CATSAPSRELFF
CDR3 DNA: TGTGCCACCAGTGCTCCGTCCCGGGAGCTGTTTTTT

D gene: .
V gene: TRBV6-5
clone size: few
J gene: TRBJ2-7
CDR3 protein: CASSINVGGYEQYF
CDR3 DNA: TGTGCCAGCAGCATTAACGTAGGCGGCTACGAGCAGTACTTC

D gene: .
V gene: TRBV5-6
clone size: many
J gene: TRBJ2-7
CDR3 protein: CASSLDDEQYF
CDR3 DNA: TGTGCCAGCAGCTTGGATGACGAGCAGTACTTC

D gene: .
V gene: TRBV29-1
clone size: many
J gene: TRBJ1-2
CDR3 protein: CSVKGKGYTF
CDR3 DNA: TGCAGCGTTAAGGGGAAAGGCTACACCTTC

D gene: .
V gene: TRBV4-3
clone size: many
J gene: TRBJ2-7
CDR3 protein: CASSQDRGDYEQYF
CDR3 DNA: TGCGCCAGCAGCCAAGATAGGGGGGATTACGAGCAGTACTTC

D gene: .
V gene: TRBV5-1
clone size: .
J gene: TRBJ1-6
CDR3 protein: CASSLARGLHSPLHF
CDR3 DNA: TGTGCCAGCAGCTTAGCCCGGGGACTGCATTCACCCCTCCACTTT

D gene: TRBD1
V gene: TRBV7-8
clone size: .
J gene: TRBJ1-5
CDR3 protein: CASRRPGQGGQPQHF
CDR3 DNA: TGTGCCAGCAGGCGACCGGGACAGGGTGGTCAGCCCCAGCATTTT

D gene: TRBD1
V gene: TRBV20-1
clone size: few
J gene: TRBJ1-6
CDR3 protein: CSARVTGQGHIGNNSPLHF
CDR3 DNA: TGCAGTGCTAGGGTAACGGGACAGGGACACATCGGTAATAATTCACCCCTCCACTTT

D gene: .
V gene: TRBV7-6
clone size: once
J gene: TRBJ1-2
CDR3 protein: CASSLETVSYGYTF
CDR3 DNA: TGTGCCAGCAGCTTAGAGACAGTGAGCTATGGCTACACCTTC

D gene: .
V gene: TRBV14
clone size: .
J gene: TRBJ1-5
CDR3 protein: CASSGGKGGETQHF
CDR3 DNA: TGTGCCAGCAGCGGGGGCAAAGGTGGGGAGACCCAGCATTTT

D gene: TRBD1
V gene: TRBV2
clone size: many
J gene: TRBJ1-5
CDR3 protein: CASSSAEGQFNQPQHF
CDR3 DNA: TGTGCCAGCAGTAGTGCGGAGGGACAGTTCAATCAGCCCCAGCATTTT

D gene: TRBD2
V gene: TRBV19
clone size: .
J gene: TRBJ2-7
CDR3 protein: CASSIPTGAGVNEQYF
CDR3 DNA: TGTGCCAGTAGTATACCCACGGGTGCGGGAGTGAACGAGCAGTACTTC

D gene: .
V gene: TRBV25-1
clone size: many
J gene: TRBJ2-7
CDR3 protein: CASSEWGSSYEQYF
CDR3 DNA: TGTGCCAGCAGTGAATGGGGATCTTCCTACGAGCAGTACTTC

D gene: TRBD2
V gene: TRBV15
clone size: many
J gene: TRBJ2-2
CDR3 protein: CATSSTGLAGGLGELFF
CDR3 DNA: TGTGCCACCAGCAGTACCGGACTAGCGGGAGGGTTGGGGGAGCTGTTTTTT